These T cell receptor beta chains were read from a single sample in a study of control samples from healthy donors and cancer patients. Measured with immunoSEQ multiplex PCR; TCRdb has only the in-frame clones, and not every one. The data show under 100,000 clones, 85% to 90% seen once. The sequencing input was PBMCs. The receptor set was obtained from a woman in her 50s with colorectal cancer. CDR3s include the opening cysteine and the closing phenylalanine or tryptophan. Fields, in order: CDR3 protein, CDR3 DNA, V gene, D gene, clone size, J gene. D genes are given only for firm matches. A clone size is listed for some rows: how often the clone was seen (once, few, many), or a class if it is expanded.

CASSLAGAGGNTIYF,TGTGCCAGCAGCTTAGCAGGGGCGGGAGGAAACACCATATATTTT,TRBV7-8,.,.,TRBJ1-3
CASSLSGNEKLFF,TGTGCCAGCAGCTTGTCAGGGAATGAAAAACTGTTTTTT,TRBV5-5,.,.,TRBJ1-4
CASSERGGANTGELFF,TGTGCCAGCAGTGAAAGGGGGGGGGCGAACACCGGGGAGCTGTTTTTT,TRBV6-1,.,.,TRBJ2-2
CASSSPGAGGYTF,TGTGCCAGCAGTTCCCCAGGGGCCGGCGGCTACACCTTC,TRBV12-3/TRBV12-4,.,.,TRBJ1-2
CASSLVGGTQEKLFF,TGTGCCAGCAGCTTAGTGGGAGGGACTCAGGAAAAACTGTTTTTT,TRBV7-2,.,.,TRBJ1-4
CASRLWRWEAFF,TGTGCAAGTCGCTTATGGAGGTGGGAAGCTTTCTTT,TRBV12-2,.,.,TRBJ1-1
CASSFPSDTQYF,TGTGCCAGCAGTTTCCCGTCAGATACGCAGTATTTT,TRBV12-3/TRBV12-4,.,.,TRBJ2-3
CASSSRPQPQHF,TGTGCCAGCAGTTCGAGGCCCCAGCCCCAGCATTTT,TRBV2,.,once,TRBJ1-5
CASSKALGGEQFF,TGTGCCAGCAGCAAAGCCTTAGGGGGCGAGCAGTTCTTC,TRBV7-8,TRBD1,.,TRBJ2-1
CASTNQGSGNQPQHF,TGTGCCAGCACCAATCAGGGATCGGGCAATCAGCCCCAGCATTTT,TRBV27,.,.,TRBJ1-5
CASSLGQSPFQYF,TGTGCCAGCAGTTTGGGACAGTCACCGTTTCAGTACTTC,TRBV28,TRBD1,once,TRBJ2-4
CASSRAFWGEDYGYTF,TGTGCCAGCAGCAGGGCCTTTTGGGGGGAAGACTATGGCTACACCTTC,TRBV28,.,.,TRBJ1-2
CASLKGGGRDTQYF,TGTGCCAGCCTAAAGGGAGGGGGCAGAGATACGCAGTATTTT,TRBV2,.,.,TRBJ2-3
CASSDGNQPQHF,TGTGCCAGCAGTGATGGGAATCAGCCCCAGCATTTT,TRBV6-1,.,.,TRBJ1-5
CASSDWGGPNQPQHF,TGTGCCAGCAGTGATTGGGGGGGGCCCAATCAGCCCCAGCATTTT,TRBV2,.,.,TRBJ1-5
CASSTQGVIQETQYF,TGTGCCAGCAGCACACAGGGGGTTATCCAAGAGACCCAGTACTTC,TRBV5-4,TRBD1,once,TRBJ2-5
CASSLDRGQSSGNTIYF,TGCGCCAGCAGCCTCGACAGGGGTCAGAGCTCTGGAAACACCATATATTTT,TRBV4-1,TRBD1,.,TRBJ1-3
CASSFSGVRDNEQFF,TGTGCCAGCAGTTTTTCAGGGGTAAGAGACAATGAGCAGTTCTTC,TRBV27,.,.,TRBJ2-1
CASSPVVYNEQFF,TGTGCCAGCTCACCGGTCGTTTACAATGAGCAGTTCTTC,TRBV18,.,.,TRBJ2-1
CASSLVSRSSYNEQFF,TGTGCCAGCAGCTTAGTTTCGCGGAGCTCCTACAATGAGCAGTTCTTC,TRBV7-6,.,.,TRBJ2-1
CASSYPSGRGSVTEAFF,TGTGCCAGCAGTTATCCGTCGGGCAGGGGGAGTGTCACTGAAGCTTTCTTT,TRBV6-2/TRBV6-3,TRBD1,.,TRBJ1-1
CASSVQGMSGYTF,TGTGCCAGCAGTGTACAGGGGATGTCTGGCTACACCTTC,TRBV2,TRBD1,.,TRBJ1-2
CASSPLSPYNEQFF,TGTGCCAGCAGCCCCCTTTCCCCCTACAATGAGCAGTTCTTC,TRBV7-2,.,.,TRBJ2-1
CASSWTGGKDYGYTF,TGTGCCAGCAGCTGGACAGGGGGCAAGGACTATGGCTACACCTTC,TRBV7-9,TRBD1,.,TRBJ1-2
CASSVGIGALTDTQYF,TGTGCCAGCAGCGTAGGAATAGGGGCCCTCACAGATACGCAGTATTTT,TRBV9,.,.,TRBJ2-3
CASSPLAGTTGGIQYF,TGTGCCAGCAGCCCCCTAGCGGGGACAACTGGTGGCATTCAGTACTTC,TRBV9,TRBD2,once,TRBJ2-4
CASILGDTQYF,TGCGCCAGCATACTGGGAGATACGCAGTATTTT,TRBV5-1,.,.,TRBJ2-3
CASSLATVYGYTF,TGCGCCAGCAGCTTGGCCACAGTCTATGGCTACACCTTC,TRBV5-1,.,.,TRBJ1-2
CAAQGSISYNEQFF,TGTGCCGCCCAGGGGTCGATTTCCTACAATGAGCAGTTCTTC,TRBV10-3,.,.,TRBJ2-1
CASSNDRNTGELFF,TGTGCCAGTAGTAACGACAGAAACACCGGGGAGCTGTTTTTT,TRBV19,.,.,TRBJ2-2